Below, 28 T cell receptor beta chains from the same sample are listed, as sequenced in a study of blood T cell repertoires in COVID-19. Using immunoSEQ multiplex PCR, the repertoire was profiled, and TCRdb retains in-frame clones only, with some absent. The sample holds some 220,000 clones, roughly 84% seen once. The sample taken for sequencing was peripheral blood. The source is a man aged 50 to 60 with active or convalescent COVID-19.

This chain links TRBV7-9 with TRBJ2-5, with 9 positions matching TRBD2. Germline CDR1 and CDR2: SEHNR and FQNEAQ (reference sequence). Losses at the gene ends were 2 bases for V and 5 bases for J; bases not matched to a gene: 9. The CDR3 contains 16 residues. In DNA, the CDR3 is TGTGCCAGCAGCTTAAAGGTGGTTGCGGGAGGGGAGACCCAGTACTTC. This gives the protein CASSLKVVAGGETQYF.

The rearrangement links TRBV7-2 to TRBJ1-5; 9 bases fit TRBD1. The germline CDR1 and CDR2 sequences are SGHTA and FQGNSA. There are 14 residues in the CDR3. J lost 5 bases, V lost 5 bases, and 4 bases had no gene match. In DNA form, the CDR3 reads TGTGCCAGCAGCGAACAGGGGGCTTATCAGCCCCAGCATTTT. As protein: CASSEQGAYQPQHF. The variable domain in full, with the rest retrieved from reference TRBV7-2 and TRBJ1-5, is GAGVSQSPSNKVTEKGKDVELRCDPISGHTALYWYRQSLGQGLEFLIYFQGNSAPDKSGLPSDRFSAERTGGSVSTLTIQRTQQEDSAVYLCASSEQGAYQPQHFGDGTRLSIL.

The rearrangement joins TRBV3-1 (or the pseudogene TRBV3-2) to TRBJ1-2, with 9 bases that match TRBD1. This CDR3 is 13 amino acids long. J gave up 8 bases and V 3 bases, and 4 bases lay outside the gene matches. Germline CDR1 and CDR2: LGHDT and YNNKEL (reference sequence). The CDR3 sequence is CASSHRTGEGYTF. CDR3 bases: TGTGCCAGCAGCCACCGGACAGGGGAAGGCTACACCTTC.

The V call is TRBV2, the J call TRBJ1-2, with D perhaps TRBD1 (5 bases). The CDR3 has 16 amino acids. Germline V lookup: CDR1 SNHLY, CDR2 FYNNEI. Trimming stripped 0 bases from V and 3 bases from J, with 14 bases between. CDR3 in amino acids: CASSEALGRVDYGYTF. Written as DNA, the CDR3 is TGTGCCAGCAGTGAAGCGCTGGGCAGGGTAGACTATGGCTACACCTTC. Full variable domain (remainder filled in from reference TRBV2 and TRBJ1-2): EPEVTQTPSHQVTQMGQEVILRCVPISNHLYFYWYRQILGQKVEFLVSFYNNEISEKSEIFDDQFSVERPDGSNFTLKIRSTKLEDSAMYFCASSEALGRVDYGYTFGSGTRLTVV.

The V gene is TRBV19, the J gene TRBJ1-5; 12 bases map to TRBD1. With V trimmed by 6 bases and J by 0 bases, 12 bases remained unmatched. The CDR3 has 19 residues. CDR1 and CDR2 from the germline V gene are LNHDA and SQIVND (reference sequence). In DNA, the CDR3 is TGTGCCAGTAGCCTCGGCGGGGGACAGGGGGCTCATAGCAATCAGCCCCAGCATTTT. This encodes CASSLGGGQGAHSNQPQHF. Supplemented by reference TRBV19 and TRBJ1-5, the full variable domain reads DGGITQSPKYLFRKEGQNVTLSCEQNLNHDAMYWYRQDPGQGLRLIYYSQIVNDFQKGDIAEGYSVSREKKESFPLTVTSAQKNPTAFYLCASSLGGGQGAHSNQPQHFGDGTRLSIL.

The chain recombines TRBV7-2 with TRBJ2-1, with a weak D call TRBD1 (6 bases). CDR3 length: 13 residues. Trimming pared 5 bases from V and 13 bases from J, leaving 18 bases between. The germline CDR1 and CDR2 sequences are SGHTA and FQGNSA. The CDR3 DNA is TGTGCCAGCAGCCGTAATAACAGGGATTTTCAGTTCTTC. The encoded protein is CASSRNNRDFQFF. The full variable domain, its missing parts supplied by reference TRBV7-2 and TRBJ2-1, is GAGVSQSPSNKVTEKGKDVELRCDPISGHTALYWYRQSLGQGLEFLIYFQGNSAPDKSGLPSDRFSAERTGGSVSTLTIQRTQQEDSAVYLCASSRNNRDFQFFGPGTRLTVL.

The CDR3 DNA reads TGTGCCAGTACCCTAGGAAGGTATAATTCACCCCTCCACTTT. Translating gives CASTLGRYNSPLHF. The rearrangement links TRBV19 to TRBJ1-6, with D unclear. CDR1 is LNHDA, CDR2 SQIVND, per germline (reference sequence). CDR3 length equals 14 residues. The V gene lost 7 bases and the J gene lost 4 bases, with 11 bases spanning the gap.

The chain links TRBV7-3 to TRBJ1-1; 7 bases align to TRBD1. Per the germline V gene, CDR1 is SGHTA and CDR2 is FQGTGA. Trimming cost V 8 bases and J 0 bases; bases outside gene matches: 3. The CDR3 has 13 amino acids. CDR3 DNA: TGTGCCAGCCAGGGACAGTTGAACACTGAAGCTTTCTTT. Translation: CASQGQLNTEAFF.

This chain connects TRBV29-1 to TRBJ2-7; 12 bases fit TRBD2. Germline trimming cut 6 bases from V and 4 bases from J; bases unmatched to any gene: 10. CDR3 length: 15 amino acids. Per the germline V gene, CDR1 is SQVTM and CDR2 is ANQGSEA. CDR3 amino acids: CSVRSRTSGTYEQYF. CDR3 DNA: TGCAGCGTCCGATCGAGGACTAGCGGGACATACGAGCAGTACTTC.

This clone was detected once. The chain is built from TRBV7-2 and TRBJ2-5, with 7 bases aligning to TRBD1. CDR1 SGHTA and CDR2 FQGNSA come from the germline V gene. The CDR3 loop spans 13 amino acids. V was pared by 5 bases and J by 4 bases, with 4 bases of the junction left unmatched. CDR3 DNA sequence: TGTGCCAGCAGCCCTGACAGGGCAGAGACCCAGTACTTC. Protein sequence: CASSPDRAETQYF.

This clone was seen once. This chain joins TRBV6-5 and TRBJ1-5; 9 positions match TRBD1. The CDR3 runs 14 residues. J lost 6 bases, V lost 2 bases, and 2 bases had no gene match. Germline V gene lookup returns CDR1 MNHEY and CDR2 SVGAGI. CDR3 residues: CASSYRGQGQPQHF. The CDR3 nucleotides are TGTGCCAGCAGTTACAGGGGACAGGGTCAGCCCCAGCATTTT.

This rearrangement joins TRBV6-6 to TRBJ1-1, with 7 nucleotides matching TRBD1. Germline V gene sequence: CDR1 MNHNY, CDR2 SVGAGI (reference sequence). This CDR3 has 13 residues. CDR3 nucleotides: TGTGCTGCACAGGGACAGCTTAACACTGAAGCTTTCTTT. Amino acids: CAAQGQLNTEAFF.

This chain joins TRBV7-8 and TRBJ1-1; the D gene is possibly TRBD1 (5 bases). The CDR3 contains 11 residues. Germline V gene sequence: CDR1 SGHVS, CDR2 FQNEAQ. Trimming stripped 5 bases from V and 7 bases from J, with 8 bases between. This CDR3 reads CASSAQGEAFF. In DNA form, the CDR3 reads TGTGCCAGCAGCGCCCAGGGTGAAGCTTTCTTT.

CDR3 DNA: TGTGCCAGCTCACGTCAACTAGCGGGAGCGAATGAGCAGTTCTTC. As protein: CASSRQLAGANEQFF. The gene calls are TRBV18 and TRBJ2-1, with 11 positions matching TRBD2. The J segment lost 7 bases and the V segment lost 4 bases, leaving 6 bases of the junction unmatched. Germline V lookup: CDR1 KGHSH, CDR2 LQKENI. The CDR3 runs 15 residues.

The chain recombines TRBV3-1 (or the pseudogene TRBV3-2) with TRBJ1-2; no firm D call. Germline CDR1 is LGHDT and CDR2 is YNNKEL (reference sequence). Trimming pared 0 bases from V and 1 base from J, leaving 18 bases between. This CDR3 has 18 amino acids. Here the CDR3 reads CASSQDVEDRACNYGYTF. The CDR3 DNA is TGTGCCAGCAGCCAAGATGTGGAGGATAGGGCTTGTAACTATGGCTACACCTTC.

This clone was seen once. This chain connects TRBV4-3 to TRBJ2-3; unclear D gene. This CDR3 spans 15 amino acids. V was pared by 1 base and J by 2 bases, with 10 bases between. The germline V gene encodes CDR1 LGHNA and CDR2 YSLEER. CDR3 amino acids: CASSQGRVLTDTQYF. As DNA, the CDR3 is TGCGCCAGCAGCCAAGGTCGGGTCCTCACAGATACGCAGTATTTT.

The chain links TRBV5-4 to TRBJ2-6; TRBD1 is a possible D gene (5 bases). Germline CDR1 reads SGHNT; CDR2 reads YYREEE (reference sequence). CDR3 size: 15 residues. Deletions cut 4 bases from V and 2 bases from J, with 10 bases between. DNA for the CDR3: TGTGCCAGCAGCGGGGCAGGGACTGGGGCCAACGTCCTGACTTTC. Its protein product is CASSGAGTGANVLTF.

This clone was detected only once. This rearrangement joins TRBV7-3 to TRBJ2-1; D may be TRBD2 (6 bases). V lost 1 base, J lost 5 bases, and 15 bases lay in between. The CDR3 spans 16 residues. From germline, CDR1 is SGHTA and CDR2 FQGTGA. The CDR3 loop reads CASSLRRDRAHNEQFF. As DNA, the CDR3 is TGTGCCAGCAGCTTAAGGAGGGATCGCGCCCACAATGAGCAGTTCTTC.

This clone came up once. The chain employs TRBV19 and TRBJ1-4; 9 bases align to TRBD1. The trim removed 10 bases at V and 8 bases at J, leaving 5 bases unmatched. The germline gives CDR1 LNHDA, CDR2 SQIVND (reference sequence). The length of the CDR3 is 12 residues. The CDR3, as DNA: TGTGCCACCGGGACAGGGAAAGAAAAACTGTTTTTT. Its protein is CATGTGKEKLFF.

The chain is built from TRBV24-1 and TRBJ2-3; D is possibly TRBD1 (7 bases). The germline V gene encodes CDR1 KGHDR and CDR2 SFDVKD. The V gene lost 3 bases and the J gene lost 6 bases, with 21 bases spanning the gap. The CDR3 spans 17 residues. This chain's CDR3 is CATSDQRGTAGGDTQYF. For the CDR3, the DNA is TGTGCCACCAGTGATCAGAGGGGGACAGCCGGAGGGGATACGCAGTATTTT.

The chain carries TRBV5-5 and TRBJ1-2, with TRBD1 identical over 8 bases. The CDR3 is made up of 17 amino acids. Germline CDR1 and CDR2: SGHKS and YYEKEE (reference sequence). Trimming cost V 4 bases and J 0 bases; bases outside gene matches: 11. This CDR3 is CASSPQTGALSNYGYTF. Here the CDR3 DNA reads TGTGCCAGCAGCCCTCAGACAGGGGCCCTTTCTAACTATGGCTACACCTTC.

The chain carries TRBV23-1 and TRBJ2-7; the D is unclear. TRBV23-1 is given ORF status, its function remaining uncertain. Trimming took off 4 bases at V and 0 bases at J, with 7 bases between the two ends. The CDR3 has 13 amino acids. The CDR3 reads CASSLPDSYEQYF. CDR3 nucleotides: TGCGCCAGCAGTCTCCCAGACTCCTACGAGCAGTACTTC.

The genes are TRBV5-6 and TRBJ2-7, with TRBD1 identical over 7 bases. Germline values: CDR1 SGHDT, CDR2 YYEEEE. There are 16 residues in the CDR3. The junction had 9 bases not matched to a gene; V was cut back by 0 bases and J by 3 bases. CDR3 region: CASSLAGQGVNYEQYV. CDR3 coding DNA: TGTGCCAGCAGCTTGGCCGGTCAGGGGGTGAACTACGAGCAGTACGTC.

V is TRBV7-6 and J is TRBJ2-7, with 9 positions matching TRBD2. Trimming at V came to 4 bases and at J to 3 bases, leaving 7 bases not matched to a gene. The CDR3 length is 15 residues. Per the germline V gene, CDR1 is SGHVS and CDR2 is FNYEAQ. The chain's CDR3 is CASSYPLAGNYEQYF. The CDR3 DNA is TGTGCCAGCAGCTACCCGCTAGCGGGAAACTACGAGCAGTACTTC.

The V and J genes are TRBV7-6 and TRBJ1-5, with D perhaps TRBD1 (5 bases). The CDR3 is made up of 13 amino acids. The V end lost 4 bases, the J end lost 5 bases, and 9 bases lay between the germline ends. Germline V gene data show CDR1 as SGHVS and CDR2 as FNYEAQ. This CDR3 reads CASSSGHDQPQHF. CDR3 in DNA: TGTGCCAGCAGCTCAGGGCACGATCAGCCCCAGCATTTT.

The chain has TRBV5-4 and TRBJ1-1; D perhaps matches TRBD1 (5 bases). Germline CDR1 and CDR2: SGHNT and YYREEE (reference sequence). This CDR3 has 13 amino acids. With 2 bases removed from V and 1 base from J, the gap between germline ends came to 6 bases. CDR3 sequence reads: CASSFTGNTEAFF. As DNA, the CDR3 is TGTGCCAGCAGCTTCACAGGGAACACTGAAGCTTTCTTT.

The chain links TRBV5-4 to TRBJ1-2; no reliable D call. Per germline, CDR1 SGHNT and CDR2 YYREEE (reference sequence). There are 13 residues in the CDR3. Trimming took 4 bases from V and 1 from J, leaving 8 bases between them. This CDR3 is CASSQEGNYGYTF. As DNA, the CDR3 is TGTGCCAGCAGCCAGGAGGGTAACTATGGCTACACCTTC. Combining the CDR3 with reference TRBV5-4 and TRBJ1-2 gives the whole variable domain ETGVTQSPTHLIKTRGQQVTLRCSSQSGHNTVSWYQQALGQGPQFIFQYYREEENGRGNFPPRFSGLQFPNYSSELNVNALELDDSALYLCASSQEGNYGYTFGSGTRLTVV.

CDR3 DNA sequence: TGTGCCAGCAGCTTTAAGTCGGGCACTGAAGCTTTCTTT. It is translated as CASSFKSGTEAFF. The chain has TRBV5-6 and TRBJ1-1; no clear D. The V gene's germline CDR1 is SGHDT and CDR2 YYEEEE. This CDR3 has 13 residues. V was cut by 2 bases and J by 4 bases, with 9 bases left in between. The whole variable domain, remainder taken from reference TRBV5-6 and TRBJ1-1, is DAGVTQSPTHLIKTRGQQVTLRCSPKSGHDTVSWYQQALGQGPQFIFQYYEEEERQRGNFPDRFSGHQFPNYSSELNVNALLLGDSALYLCASSFKSGTEAFFGQGTRLTVV.